The source of this TCR beta chain is a study of PD-1 blockade in classical Hodgkin lymphoma. Findings and limits, study-wide: Patients with an early start, nivolumab under 1 year after ASCT, were excluded. By C4D1, CD4+ diversity increased significantly, especially in complete responders. In newly diagnosed patients, baseline TCR diversity was reportedly below that of healthy donors.

Trimming stripped 5 bases from V and 3 bases from J, with 16 bases between. In germline, CDR1 is SQVTM, CDR2 ANQGSEA. The CDR3 is 15 amino acids. A remark on this clone: Its specificity is unknown.

There was relapse after autologous stem cell transplantation in every patient, and there was variation in brentuximab vedotin exposure. Magnetic negative selection was used to purify CD4+ T cells from thawed PBMCs. Produced via immunoSEQ multiplex PCR; TCRdb's table is partial and in-frame only. The repertoire has roughly 25,000 clones, around 84% of them found once; the top ten carry more than 1.5%. The sequenced sample was CD4+ T cells from blood, obtained at baseline. The TCR sequence derives from a human donor with classical Hodgkin lymphoma. V is TRBV29-1 and J is TRBJ1-4, with D possibly matching TRBD1 (6 bases). The chain's CDR3 is CSVTQGRQANEKLFF. The CDR3 region has the DNA TGCAGCGTTACTCAGGGGAGACAGGCTAATGAAAAACTGTTTTTT.